A single sample gave rise to the 28 T cell receptor beta chains below, sequenced in a study of CD8+CD57+ T cells in acquired aplastic anemia. Before being chosen for sequencing, patients had shown CD8+CD57+ cell expansion by flow cytometry. TCR beta VDJ and CDR3 profiling used genomic DNA as template. TCRdb recomputed calls from the reads with MiXCR, one row per CDR3 protein. Among 200,000 to 300,000 distinct CDR3 sequences listed, roughly 80% were seen once. Sequenced sample: sorted CD4+, CD8+, or CD8+CD57+ T cells (not recorded which) from PBMCs. All receptors come from a human donor with aplastic anemia.

Regarding this clonotype: Mismatch with germline at one junction end may stem from a read error. The chain combines TRBV7-9 with TRBJ2-3; D unresolved. The CDR3 sequence is 12 residues long. Per the germline V gene, CDR1 is SEHNR and CDR2 is FQNEAQ (reference sequence). CDR3 nucleotide sequence: TGTGCCAGCAGCGTAGGGTCAGACGCGCTCGATTTT. Protein: CASSVGSDALDF.

This clonotype has just one count. The chain is built from TRBV7-2 and TRBJ2-6; D assignment may be TRBD1 or TRBD2 (5 bases each). The CDR3 totals 16 residues. Trimming stripped 5 bases from V and 16 bases from J, with 27 bases between. Germline CDR1 SGHTA, CDR2 FQGNSA. CDR3 amino acids: CASSTGAGGYAFGLTF. The CDR3 DNA sequence: TGTGCCAGCAGCACCGGGGCAGGTGGCTACGCCTTCGGTCTGACTTTC.

This chain uses TRBV19 with TRBJ2-1; D possibly corresponds to TRBD1 (6 bases). V was shortened by 5 bases and J by 2 bases, with 13 bases between the two germline ends. Germline assignment: CDR1 LNHDA and CDR2 SQIVND (reference sequence). This CDR3 contains 15 residues. This CDR3 is CASSGTSAAYNEQFF. The CDR3 DNA follows: TGTGCCAGTAGTGGGACAAGCGCTGCCTACAATGAGCAGTTCTTC.

The gene calls are TRBV7-2 and TRBJ1-2; D remains ambiguous. The CDR3 is made up of 15 amino acids. Germline CDR1 reads SGHTA; CDR2 reads FQGNSA. Trimming stripped 4 bases from V and 4 bases from J, with 16 bases between. CDR3: CASSWGECSSYGYTF. CDR3 DNA: TGTGCCAGCAGCTGGGGTGAGTGCTCAAGCTATGGCTACACCTTC.

Concerning this clonotype: Because it lacks the conserved phenylalanine or tryptophan at the end, this CDR3 is likely a read error. No DNA is shown, since the ends of the CDR3 on it are uncertain; the CDR3 is the one TCRdb lists. The chain has TRBV7-8 and TRBJ1-5; TRBD1 was called by the table and not checked on the DNA. The CDR3 spans 13 residues, counting both ends. CDR1 is SGHVS, CDR2 FQNEAQ, per germline. CDR3: CASSSPGGTDTQY.

In the case of this clonotype: At one end, the junction sequence differs from germline, possibly due to a read error. This chain connects TRBV7-2 to TRBJ2-3; TRBD2 agrees at 9 bases. The CDR3 extends over 15 amino acids. CDR1 is SGHTA, CDR2 FQGNSA, per germline. CDR3 in amino acids: CASSQERGVAETQYF. CDR3 DNA sequence: TGTGCCAGCAGCCAAGAGCGGGGGGTAGCAGAGACGCAGTATTTT.

This chain uses TRBV7-9 with TRBJ2-7; 8 nucleotides match TRBD1. CDR1 and CDR2 (germline): SEHNR, FQNEAQ (reference sequence). The V gene end was trimmed by 5 bases and the J gene end by 5 bases; junction bases not matched to a gene: 8. This CDR3 has 14 amino acids. CDR3 protein: CASSHRVTGDEQYF. The DNA for the CDR3 is TGTGCCAGCAGCCATCGAGTGACAGGGGACGAGCAGTACTTC.

Remarks on this clonotype: One junction end disagrees with the germline gene, perhaps due to a read error. The genes are TRBV19 and TRBJ2-1, with a tentative D call TRBD1 (5 bases). The CDR3 has 14 residues. CDR1 and CDR2 (germline): LNHDA, SQIVND (reference sequence). The DNA for the CDR3 is TGTGCCAGTAGCTTGGCAGGGCGTAACAACAAGGAGCACTTC. It yields the protein CASSLAGRNNKEHF.

In DNA form, the CDR3 reads TGTGCCAGCAGCCCACCGGGACAACCAAAGACCCAGGCTTTCTTT. The encoded protein is CASSPPGQPKTQAFF. The chain joins TRBV7-9 to TRBJ1-1, with a weak D call TRBD1 (6 bases). There are 15 residues in the CDR3. Trimming removed 5 bases from V and 11 bases from J, with 24 bases in between. The germline V gene has CDR1 SEHNR and CDR2 FQNEAQ (reference sequence). Complete variable domain (other parts from reference TRBV7-9 and TRBJ1-1): DTGVSQNPRHKITKRGQNVTFRCDPISEHNRLYWYRQTLGQGPEFLTYFQNEAQLEKSRLLSDRFSAERPKGSFSTLEIQRTEQGDSAMYLCASSPPGQPKTQAFFGQGTRLTVV.

About this clonotype itself: The conserved phenylalanine or tryptophan is not found at the CDR3 terminus, so this likely reflects a read error. The limits of the CDR3 on the DNA are not certain, so only TCRdb's listed CDR3 is given. The gene calls are TRBV7-9 and TRBJ2-1. Per the germline V gene, CDR1 is SEHNR and CDR2 is FQNEAQ (reference sequence). A total of 13 residues make up the CDR3, ends included. The CDR3 reads CASSFQRIGGRFV.

In the case of this clonotype: One end of the junction is discordant with germline, which a read error may explain. The rearrangement uses TRBV7-4 and TRBJ2-7; D might be TRBD2 (5 bases). CDR3 length: 15 residues. CDR1 is SGHVT and CDR2 is SQSDAQ in the germline V gene. The CDR3, as DNA: TGTGCCAGCAGCAACCTCGGGAACCTCTACTACGAGGAGTACTTC. Translated, it gives CASSNLGNLYYEEYF.

V is TRBV9 and J is TRBJ1-1; unclear D gene. Germline V gene data show CDR1 as SGDLS and CDR2 as YYNGEE. CDR3 size: 13 residues. V was cut by 0 bases and J by 1 base, with 4 bases left in between. The CDR3 DNA is TGTGCCAGCAGCGTAGCCCCGAACACTGAAGCTTTCTTT. Translating gives CASSVAPNTEAFF.

This sequence joins TRBV7-2 and TRBJ2-6, with D uncertain. The CDR3 loop spans 16 amino acids. CDR1 SGHTA and CDR2 FQGNSA come from the germline V gene. V lost 0 bases and J lost 8, with 14 bases in between. The DNA for the CDR3 is TGTGCCAGCAGCTTAGCGGGTGGCTACGAGACCAACGTCCTGACTTTC. This gives the protein CASSLAGGYETNVLTF.

In the case of this clonotype: The CDR3 does not end in the conserved phenylalanine or tryptophan, so this is likely a read error. The DNA is left out, because the CDR3 cannot be placed on it with certainty; the CDR3 is given as TCRdb lists it. The chain joins TRBV7-9 to TRBJ2-3; no DNA check was done on the table's D call, TRBD1. Germline V lookup: CDR1 SEHNR, CDR2 FQNEAQ (reference sequence). The CDR3 numbers 13 amino acids, ends counted. CDR3 protein: CASSPGAGLYTFG.

This chain connects TRBV11-1 to TRBJ1-2; D unclear. Trimming shortened V by 0 bases and J by 3 bases, and 11 bases separated the two germline ends. The length of the CDR3 is 15 residues. Germline V gene lookup returns CDR1 SGHAT and CDR2 FQDESV (reference sequence). The CDR3 here is CASSLAGSSDYGYTF. The CDR3 DNA is TGTGCCAGCAGCTTAGCGGGTAGCTCCGACTATGGCTACACCTTC.

V gene TRBV2 combines with J gene TRBJ1-2; TRBD1 is a possible D gene (6 bases). The germline V gene has CDR1 SNHLY and CDR2 FYNNEI. The V end lost 8 bases, the J end lost 13 bases, and 32 bases lay between the germline ends. There are 16 residues in the CDR3. CDR3 in amino acids: CASGDTPTDTLYCGTF. In DNA, the CDR3 is TGTGCCAGCGGGGACACGCCGACAGATACGCTTTATTGCGGCACCTTC.

A remark on this clonotype: Compared with germline, one end of the junction differs, possibly owing to a read error. The CDR3 reads CATSGRALAYEQYF. For the CDR3, the DNA is TGTGCCACCAGCGGACGGGCCCTAGCCTATGAGCAGTACTTC. The chain uses TRBV7-3 and TRBJ2-7, with D tentatively TRBD2 (5 bases). This CDR3 has 14 residues. Looked up from germline, CDR1 is SGHTA and CDR2 is FQGTGA.

This clonotype was counted a single time. A read error may account for a junction end that differs from germline. The rearrangement links TRBV7-2 to TRBJ1-2; a possible D gene is TRBD1 (5 bases). The CDR3 is made up of 15 amino acids. Germline V lookup: CDR1 SGHTA, CDR2 FQGNSA. CDR3 sequence reads: CASSLNRGGASGYTF. CDR3 sequence (DNA): TGTGCTAGCAGCTTGAATCGGGGCGGCGCCTCTGGTTACACCTTC.

This sequence joins TRBV13 and TRBJ2-3; D is possibly TRBD1 (6 bases). The CDR3 length is 16 residues. Trimming stripped 0 bases from V and 2 bases from J, with 12 bases between. Germline CDR1 reads PRHDT; CDR2 reads FYEKMQ (reference sequence). The CDR3 coding sequence is TGTGCCAGCAGCTTAGGGGCAGGGGATCACACAGATACGCAGTATTTT. Protein product: CASSLGAGDHTDTQYF.

The V gene is TRBV7-3, the J gene TRBJ1-2, with D uncertain. This CDR3 spans 16 amino acids. CDR1 is SGHTA, CDR2 FQGTGA, per germline. V lost 3 bases and J lost 11, with 25 bases in between. The CDR3, as DNA: TGTGCCAGCAGCTTGGAGATGGCCGGGCACATAGAAGGTTACACCTTC. Translating it yields CASSLEMAGHIEGYTF.

The rearrangement links TRBV2 to TRBJ1-1; 9 bases map to TRBD1. The CDR3 is 16 residues long. CDR1 SNHLY and CDR2 FYNNEI come from the germline V gene. Trimming cost V 6 bases and J 0 bases; bases outside gene matches: 8. The CDR3 reads CASRVDRGYMNTEAFF. In DNA, the CDR3 is TGTGCCAGCAGAGTAGACAGGGGGTACATGAACACTGAAGCTTTCTTT.

The rearrangement links TRBV7-9 to TRBJ2-1; no firm D call. The CDR3 has 16 residues. Germline V gene lookup returns CDR1 SEHNR and CDR2 FQNEAQ (reference sequence). V lost 5 bases to trimming and J lost 8 bases, with 22 bases between them. CDR3 nucleotide sequence: TGTGCCAGCAGCCTTCAAAAAACCGGGTGGAGCGATGAGCAGTTCTTC. It specifies CASSLQKTGWSDEQFF.

The V and J genes are TRBV7-2 and TRBJ2-7; D perhaps matches TRBD2 (5 bases). V was clipped by 4 bases and J by 13 bases, with 26 bases between them. The CDR3 has 15 amino acids. Germline CDR1 SGHTA, CDR2 FQGNSA. The CDR3 nucleotides read TGTGCCAGCAGCTCCCATCCTAGCTACAATGAGCAGTTCTACTTC. Translating it yields CASSSHPSYNEQFYF. The entire variable domain, with the rest obtained from reference TRBV7-2 and TRBJ2-7, is as follows: GAGVSQSPSNKVTEKGKDVELRCDPISGHTALYWYRQSLGQGLEFLIYFQGNSAPDKSGLPSDRFSAERTGGSVSTLTIQRTQQEDSAVYLCASSSHPSYNEQFYFGPGTRLTVT.

The chain is built from TRBV11-3 and TRBJ2-5; D gene ambiguous. Trimming left V 8 bases short and J 3 bases short, with 19 bases between. The germline V gene has CDR1 SGHNT and CDR2 YENEEA. The CDR3 totals 15 residues. CDR3 nucleotide sequence: TGTGCCAGCTCAAGACACGCCAACGCAAAAGAGACCCAGTACTTC. Its translation: CASSRHANAKETQYF.

Worth noting for this clonotype: This likely comes from a read error, as the CDR3 has no conserved phenylalanine or tryptophan at its end. V is TRBV7-9 and J is TRBJ2-7; D unresolved. V lost 3 bases and J lost 6, with 9 bases in between. There are 12 residues in the CDR3. Germline lookup yields CDR1 SEHNR and CDR2 FQNEAQ (reference sequence). The CDR3 loop reads CASSFERTEQYD. CDR3 in DNA: TGTGCCAGCAGCTTTGAAAGAACCGAGCAGTACGAT.

With regard to this clonotype: Because the CDR3 is missing its conserved closing phenylalanine or tryptophan, this is likely a read error. Because the CDR3's place on the DNA is in doubt, the DNA is left out and the CDR3 is given as listed by TCRdb. V gene TRBV7-8 combines with J gene TRBJ2-4; the tabulated D call, TRBD2, remains unverified against the DNA. 12 amino acids form the CDR3, both terminal residues included. Germline V gene sequence: CDR1 SGHVS, CDR2 FQNEAQ. This CDR3 is CASSLAGSTEYH.

The genes are TRBV7-9 and TRBJ2-5; the D gene is possibly TRBD2 (5 bases). V lost 4 bases and J lost 11, with 23 bases in between. Germline V CDR1 and CDR2: SEHNR, FQNEAQ (reference sequence). The CDR3 length is 15 residues. The CDR3 DNA is TGTGCCAGCAGCTCAAGTGATGCGGAGGAAGCGACGCAGTACTTC. Translated, it gives CASSSSDAEEATQYF.

This clonotype has only one observation. The limits of the CDR3 on the DNA are not certain, so only TCRdb's listed CDR3 is given. This chain uses TRBV7-9 with TRBJ2-7; the table's D call, TRBD2, was not checked against the DNA. The germline CDR1 and CDR2 sequences are SEHNR and FQNEAQ (reference sequence). The CDR3 extends over 14 residues, inclusive of both ends. Here the CDR3 reads CASSPRWDQYFGPF.